There are many counts of the clone carrying this TCR beta chain. Antigen specificity is unknown. Patients aged 18 to 65 had newly diagnosed hyperthyroidism lasting under 2 months. From roughly 10 ml of fresh peripheral blood, PBMCs were isolated. Amplified TCR beta CDR3 regions derived from RNA transcripts. Primed by the HTBI set, a first-round RT-PCR was run on the TCR CDR3. TCRdb processed the multiplex PCR reads anew with MiXCR; each CDR3 protein has one entry. The sample gives a few hundred thousand distinct CDR3 sequences, under 15% of which show up once; less than 35% is in the top ten. Per germline, CDR1 SGHRS and CDR2 YFSETQ. The CDR3 is made up of 13 amino acids. V dropped 4 bases and J dropped 1 base, with 8 bases sitting between them. This sample was included in a study of T cells in Graves' hyperthyroidism and ophthalmopathy. Study at large: Peripheral blood was obtained at initial diagnosis, preceding any treatment. Whole-study results and caveats: Most thyroid-expanded clonotypes above 0.001 were also found in blood.

The chain joins TRBV5-1 to TRBJ2-5; no firm D call. The clonotype was recovered from a young woman with Graves' hyperthyroidism. Sequencing was performed on blood. The chain's CDR3 is CASSIQIQETQYF. For the CDR3, the DNA is TGCGCCAGCAGCATCCAGATCCAAGAGACCCAGTACTTC.